The rows below give T cell receptor beta chains drawn from one sample of a study of regulatory T cells in long-lasting Graves disease. TCRdb re-analysed the multiplex PCR reads in MiXCR, keeping a single row per CDR3 protein. In the table there are 350,000 to 400,000 distinct CDR3 sequences, 16% of which are singletons. A further study also used this sample, focusing on T cells in Graves' hyperthyroidism and ophthalmopathy.

The sample consisted of peripheral blood mononuclear cells (PBMCs), taken at new diagnosis, from a patient treated with antithyroid drugs. The origin of the receptors is a woman in her late teens or twenties with Graves disease. CDR3s include the opening cysteine and the closing phenylalanine or tryptophan. Each record gives: clone size, V gene, CDR3 length, CDR3 protein. The size entry is marked missing in some rows and otherwise reads once, few, many or a size class.

>many|TRBV12-3/TRBV12-4|12
CASSTENTEAFF
>few|TRBV29-1|14
CSVARAWEDTEAFF
>many|TRBV6-1|16
CASSPERGVTSYEQYF
>many|TRBV3-1|14
CASSQGQGATGYTF
>many|TRBV20-1|13
CSARGGGNQPQHF
>NA|TRBV18|15
CASSPGTAGANVLTF
>NA|TRBV29-1|12
CSVGQVSYEQYF
>NA|TRBV19|15
CASSGRQGVGNEQFF
>many|TRBV5-1|15
CASSLSGAVTGELFF
>NA|TRBV11-2|14
CASDPGSGANVLTF
>few|TRBV18|15
CASSPGVYSGNTIYF
>NA|TRBV28|16
CASSPGRGAPVYGYTF
>many|TRBV28|15
CASSFWREEADTQYF
>many|TRBV5-1|15
CASSLANAKVYEQFF
>many|TRBV30|13
CAWEPGQSYEQYF
>NA|TRBV25-1|17
CASSETLAGLGQETQYF
>many|TRBV11-2|17
CASSLVLQGAYYNEQFF
>many|TRBV20-1|14
CSARRGRGENEQFF
>few|TRBV20-1|13
CSASGGATGELFF
>NA|TRBV19|14
CASSAGPPPYEQYF
>many|TRBV12-3/TRBV12-4|13
CASRQRGGTEAFF
>few|TRBV12-3/TRBV12-4|14
CASSFGRGNSPLHF
>many|TRBV2|14
CASSKLAGADTQYF
>few|TRBV29-1|14
CSSSTSGGLDTQYF
>many|TRBV3-1|12
CASSRGWETQYF
>many|TRBV2|14
CASSEGNRNQPQHF
>few|TRBV19|17
CASDKGYGRPGNTEAFF
>many|TRBV20-1|14
CSARDMGDTGELFF
>many|TRBV5-1|13
CASSSRAGETQYF
>few|TRBV5-5|17
CASSLMGSGGPGETQYF
>NA|TRBV29-1|11
CSGGVFNEQFF
>few|TRBV15|15
CATSRGGAGVETQYF
>many|TRBV28|8
CAWGAAFF
>NA|TRBV4-1|14
CASSQDPGLQPQHF
>many|TRBV27|14
CASSPDGRGYGYTF
>many|TRBV27|17
CASSLRYFPKGNTEAFF
>few|TRBV2|14
CASNLGEVGQPQHF
>many|TRBV2|13
CASTSEGRGGYTF
>once|TRBV4-1|14
CASSNRSSYNEQFF
>many|TRBV20-1|12
CSASSLNNEQFF
>NA|TRBV12-3/TRBV12-4|15
CASSPLGPTNEKLFF
>NA|TRBV27|13
CASSRQGRYGCTF
>NA|TRBV6-1|14
CASRIAGETGELFF
>many|TRBV10-3|15
CAIRGTGQDTGELFF
>many|TRBV6-5|14
CASSYAGGPYEQYF